The clone carrying this TCR beta chain was found once. Its antigen is currently unknown. V lost 0 bases, J lost 0 bases, and 12 bases lay in between. Germline-derived CDR1 and CDR2 are LGHNA and YSLEER. This CDR3 contains 18 residues. The entry originates in a study of OX40 agonist ivuxolimab in advanced cancers. General study results and limits: More expanded clones were found, on average, in CD8+ than in CD4+ T cells.

Assay used: immunoSEQ multiplex PCR; TCRdb lists only in-frame clones, some missing. The sample comprises approximately 23,000 clones, 86% of which are singletons, and more than 20% rests with the top ten. Patients were ruled out by autoimmune disease history or systemic immunosuppression. The TCR comes from an adult with an advanced solid tumor such as melanoma, head and neck, liver or kidney cancer. Sequencing used CD4+ or CD8+ T cells sorted from blood, obtained in a trial of the OX40 agonist ivuxolimab. This chain links TRBV4-3 with TRBJ2-6; D not resolved. The CDR3 nucleotides are TGCGCCAGCAGCCAAGATCCTATTTGGGGCTCTGGGGCCAACGTCCTGACTTTC. This translates into CASSQDPIWGSGANVLTF.